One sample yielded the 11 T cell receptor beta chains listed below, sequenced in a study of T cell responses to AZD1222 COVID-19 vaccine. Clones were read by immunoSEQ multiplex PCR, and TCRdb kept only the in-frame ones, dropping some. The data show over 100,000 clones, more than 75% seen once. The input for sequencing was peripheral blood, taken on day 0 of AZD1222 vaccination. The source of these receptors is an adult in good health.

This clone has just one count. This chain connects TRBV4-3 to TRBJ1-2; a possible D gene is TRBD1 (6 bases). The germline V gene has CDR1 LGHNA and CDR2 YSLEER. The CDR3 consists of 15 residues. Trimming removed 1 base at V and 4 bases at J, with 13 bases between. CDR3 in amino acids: CASSQGRGGFYGYTF. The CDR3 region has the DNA TGCGCCAGCAGCCAAGGGCGGGGGGGCTTCTATGGCTACACCTTC.

The CDR3 spells CATSRRRLADSPETQYF. In DNA form, the CDR3 reads TGTGCCACCAGCAGAAGGAGGCTAGCGGACTCCCCAGAGACCCAGTACTTC. This chain connects TRBV15 to TRBJ2-5; 7 bases match TRBD2. Looked up from germline, CDR1 is LNHNV and CDR2 is YYDKDF (reference sequence). V lost 2 bases, J lost 4 bases, and 13 bases stayed unmatched. The CDR3 runs 17 residues.

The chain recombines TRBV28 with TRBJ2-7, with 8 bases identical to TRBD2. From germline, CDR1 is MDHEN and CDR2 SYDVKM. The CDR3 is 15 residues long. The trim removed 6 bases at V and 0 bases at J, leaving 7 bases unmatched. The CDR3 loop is CASRVSGGASYEQYF. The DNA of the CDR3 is TGTGCCAGCAGGGTAAGCGGGGGAGCCTCCTACGAGCAGTACTTC.

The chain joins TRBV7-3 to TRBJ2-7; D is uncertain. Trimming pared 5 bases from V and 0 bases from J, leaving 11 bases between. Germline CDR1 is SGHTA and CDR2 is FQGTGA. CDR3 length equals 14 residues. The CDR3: CASSPDPSSYEQYF. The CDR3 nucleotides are TGTGCCAGCAGCCCGGACCCATCCTCCTACGAGCAGTACTTC.

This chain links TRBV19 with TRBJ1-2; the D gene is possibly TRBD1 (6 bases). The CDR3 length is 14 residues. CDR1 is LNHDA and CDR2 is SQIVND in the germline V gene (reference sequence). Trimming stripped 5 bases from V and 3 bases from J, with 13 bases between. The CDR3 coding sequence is TGTGCCAGTAGTCTCGGACAGCTGGACTATGGCTACACCTTC. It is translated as CASSLGQLDYGYTF. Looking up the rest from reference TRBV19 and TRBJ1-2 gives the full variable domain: DGGITQSPKYLFRKEGQNVTLSCEQNLNHDAMYWYRQDPGQGLRLIYYSQIVNDFQKGDIAEGYSVSREKKESFPLTVTSAQKNPTAFYLCASSLGQLDYGYTFGSGTRLTVV.

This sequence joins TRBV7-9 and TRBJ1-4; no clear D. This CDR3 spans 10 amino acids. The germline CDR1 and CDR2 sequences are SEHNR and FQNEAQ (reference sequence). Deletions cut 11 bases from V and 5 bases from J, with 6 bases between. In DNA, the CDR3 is TGTGCCGGCGGGAATGAAAAACTGTTTTTT. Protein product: CAGGNEKLFF. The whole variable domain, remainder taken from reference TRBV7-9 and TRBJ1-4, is DTGVSQNPRHKITKRGQNVTFRCDPISEHNRLYWYRQTLGQGPEFLTYFQNEAQLEKSRLLSDRFSAERPKGSFSTLEIQRTEQGDSAMYLCAGGNEKLFFGSGTQLSVL.

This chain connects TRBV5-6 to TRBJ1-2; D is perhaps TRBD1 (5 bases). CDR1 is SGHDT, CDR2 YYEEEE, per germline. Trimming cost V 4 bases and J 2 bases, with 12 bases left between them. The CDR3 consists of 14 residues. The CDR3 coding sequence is TGTGCCAGCAGCGTCGGGGACGGAAACTATGGCTACACCTTC. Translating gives CASSVGDGNYGYTF.

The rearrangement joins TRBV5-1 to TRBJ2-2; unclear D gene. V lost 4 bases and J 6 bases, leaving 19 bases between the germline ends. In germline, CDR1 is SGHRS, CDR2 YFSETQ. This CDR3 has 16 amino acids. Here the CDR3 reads CASSNDPPGRAGELFF. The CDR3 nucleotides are TGCGCCAGCAGCAACGATCCCCCTGGGCGAGCCGGGGAGCTGTTTTTT.

In DNA, the CDR3 is TGTGCCAGCAGGGACCTCGACAGGGAACCGCAGTTCTTC. Encoded protein: CASRDLDREPQFF. This chain joins TRBV6-5 and TRBJ2-1; the match to TRBD1 covers 7 bases. The germline V gene encodes CDR1 MNHEY and CDR2 SVGAGI. The ends lost 6 bases at V and 12 bases at J; junction bases unmatched: 11. The CDR3 has 13 residues.

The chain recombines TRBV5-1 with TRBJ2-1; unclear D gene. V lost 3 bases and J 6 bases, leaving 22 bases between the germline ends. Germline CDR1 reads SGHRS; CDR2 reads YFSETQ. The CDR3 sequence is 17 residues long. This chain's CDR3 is CASSWGISAPKGNEQFF. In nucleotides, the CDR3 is TGCGCCAGCAGCTGGGGTATTTCGGCACCTAAAGGCAATGAGCAGTTCTTC.

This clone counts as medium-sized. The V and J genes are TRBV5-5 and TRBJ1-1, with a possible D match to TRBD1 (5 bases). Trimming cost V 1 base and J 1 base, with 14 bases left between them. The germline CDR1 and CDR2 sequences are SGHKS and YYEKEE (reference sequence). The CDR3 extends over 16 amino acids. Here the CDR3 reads CASSLSGRGTNTEAFF. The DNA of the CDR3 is TGTGCCAGCAGCTTGTCGGGACGGGGGACGAACACTGAAGCTTTCTTT.